This TCR beta chain was sequenced during a study of cytomegalovirus exposure and HLA in healthy donors. PCR primers comprised 60 Vbeta and 13 Jbeta primers. The repertoire was sequenced with immunoSEQ multiplex PCR; TCRdb's copy has only in-frame clones and lacks some. This sample yields a few hundred thousand clones, of which 80% to 95% are seen a single time; about 1.7% belongs to the top ten. The V end was cut by 6 bases, the J end by 4 bases, with 18 bases between. CDR3 size: 15 residues. Germline CDR1 MNHEY, CDR2 SMNVEV (reference sequence). The receptor was derived from a girl aged 2-15 years in good health and CMV-seronegative. The sample comprised PBMCs. The chain employs TRBV27 and TRBJ1-1; D remains ambiguous. CDR3 sequence reads: CASRKFASGGTEAFF. The CDR3 DNA reads TGTGCCAGCAGAAAATTCGCATCTGGCGGCACTGAAGCTTTCTTT.